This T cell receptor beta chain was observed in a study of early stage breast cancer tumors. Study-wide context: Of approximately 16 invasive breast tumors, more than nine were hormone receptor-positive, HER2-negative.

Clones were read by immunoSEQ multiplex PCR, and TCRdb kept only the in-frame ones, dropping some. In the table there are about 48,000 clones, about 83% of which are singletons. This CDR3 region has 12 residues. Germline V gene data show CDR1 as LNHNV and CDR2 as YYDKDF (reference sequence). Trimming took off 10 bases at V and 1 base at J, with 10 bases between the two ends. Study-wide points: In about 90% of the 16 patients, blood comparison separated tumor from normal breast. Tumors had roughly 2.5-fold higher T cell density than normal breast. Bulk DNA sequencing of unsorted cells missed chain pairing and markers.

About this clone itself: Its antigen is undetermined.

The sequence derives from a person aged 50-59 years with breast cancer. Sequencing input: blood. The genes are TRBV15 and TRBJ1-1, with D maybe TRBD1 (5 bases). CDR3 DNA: TGTGCCATATGGACACCGAACACTGAAGCTTTCTTT. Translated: CAIWTPNTEAFF. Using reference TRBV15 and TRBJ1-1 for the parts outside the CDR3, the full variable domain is DAMVIQNPRYQVTQFGKPVTLSCSQTLNHNVMYWYQQKSSQAPKLLFHYYDKDFNNEADTPDNFQSRRPNTSFCFLDIRSPGLGDTAMYLCAIWTPNTEAFFGQGTRLTVV.